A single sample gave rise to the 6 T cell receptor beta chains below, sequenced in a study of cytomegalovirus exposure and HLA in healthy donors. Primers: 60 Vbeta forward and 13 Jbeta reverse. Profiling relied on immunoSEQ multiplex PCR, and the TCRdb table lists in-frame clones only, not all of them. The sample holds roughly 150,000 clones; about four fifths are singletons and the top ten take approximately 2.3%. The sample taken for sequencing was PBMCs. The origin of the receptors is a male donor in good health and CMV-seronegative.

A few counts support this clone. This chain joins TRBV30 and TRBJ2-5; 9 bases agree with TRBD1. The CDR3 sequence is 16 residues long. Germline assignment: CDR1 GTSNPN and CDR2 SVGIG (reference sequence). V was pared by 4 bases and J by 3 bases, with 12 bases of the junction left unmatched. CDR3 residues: CAWKPRLGDREETQYF. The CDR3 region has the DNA TGTGCCTGGAAACCGCGCTTAGGGGACAGGGAAGAGACCCAGTACTTC.

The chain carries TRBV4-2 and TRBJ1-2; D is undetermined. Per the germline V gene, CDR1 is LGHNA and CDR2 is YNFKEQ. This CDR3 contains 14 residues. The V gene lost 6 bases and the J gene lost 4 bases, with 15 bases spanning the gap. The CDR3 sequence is CASSPQASRYGYTF. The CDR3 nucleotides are TGTGCCAGCAGTCCCCAGGCTTCCCGCTATGGCTACACCTTC.

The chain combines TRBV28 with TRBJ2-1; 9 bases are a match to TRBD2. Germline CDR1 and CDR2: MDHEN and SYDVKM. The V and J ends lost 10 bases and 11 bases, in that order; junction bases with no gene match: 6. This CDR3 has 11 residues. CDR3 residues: CATGAGGQQFF. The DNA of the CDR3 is TGTGCCACAGGGGCGGGGGGGCAGCAGTTCTTC.

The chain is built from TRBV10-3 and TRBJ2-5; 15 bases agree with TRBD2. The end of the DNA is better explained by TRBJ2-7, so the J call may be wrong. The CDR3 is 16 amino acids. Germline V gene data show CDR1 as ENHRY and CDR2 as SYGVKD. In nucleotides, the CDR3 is TGTGCCATCGGGACTAGCGGGAGGTTAAGCTCCTACGAGCAGTACTTC. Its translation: CAIGTSGRLSSYEQYF.

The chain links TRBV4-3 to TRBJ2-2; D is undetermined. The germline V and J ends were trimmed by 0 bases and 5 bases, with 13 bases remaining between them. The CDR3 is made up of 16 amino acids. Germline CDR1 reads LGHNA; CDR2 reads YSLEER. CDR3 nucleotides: TGCGCCAGCAGCCAAGAGCCCGCGGCGGAGACCGGGGAGCTGTTTTTT. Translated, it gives CASSQEPAAETGELFF.

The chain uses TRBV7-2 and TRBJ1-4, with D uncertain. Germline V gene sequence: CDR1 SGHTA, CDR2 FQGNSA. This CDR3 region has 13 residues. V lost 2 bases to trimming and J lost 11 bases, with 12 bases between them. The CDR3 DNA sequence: TGTGCCAGCAGCTTAATCGAGGGAATGAAACTGTTTTTT. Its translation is CASSLIEGMKLFF.